The text below deals with one T cell receptor (beta chain). Its antigen is not identified. The data originate from a study of beta chain features in type 1 diabetes. Study overall: Sorted cells examined across all samples numbered 107,917,701. Study-wide findings and caveats: The study found that naive, central memory and Treg TCRB repertoires appeared more similar in patients than in healthy donors. Patients and controls would be equally affected if PCR favored shorter templates.

Of the isolated RNA, all was reverse transcribed, and so the sequenced material was expressed TCRB transcripts. The repertoire was sequenced with immunoSEQ multiplex PCR; TCRdb's copy has only in-frame clones and lacks some. This sample has around 320,000 clones, with 12% to 15% found just once. V was shortened by 6 bases and J by 5 bases, with 8 bases between the two germline ends. The germline gives CDR1 MRHNA, CDR2 SNTAGT. The CDR3 contains 12 residues. This TCR came from a man aged 25-45 years in good health. Sequences were obtained from central memory CD4+ T cells from blood. The chain recombines TRBV6-4 with TRBJ2-1; perhaps TRBD1 as D (7 bases). For the CDR3, the DNA is TGTGCCAGCAGCAGGGGGGACAATGAGCAGTTCTTC. Its protein product is CASSRGDNEQFF.